The present entry profiles one T cell receptor beta chain with its context. TCRdb's copy holds only in-frame clones and misses some; the assay was immunoSEQ multiplex PCR. The sample carries about 230,000 clones, roughly 86% recorded once. These data come from a study of blood T cell repertoires in COVID-19. The cohort comprised adults aged 18 to 89 years residing in 20 to 25 US areas. Each participant's cohort was designated according to participant-reported clinical history. Sequencing was done on a sample of PBMCs or T cells enriched from blood (not recorded which). The source of this sequence is a woman in her thirties with acute COVID-19.

As DNA, the CDR3 is TGTGCCAGTAGTATAGATCCAGGGGCGGTAAATGGCTACACCTTC. This translates into CASSIDPGAVNGYTF. This chain connects TRBV19 to TRBJ1-2; D possibly corresponds to TRBD1 (6 bases). V was pared by 0 bases and J by 6 bases, with 14 bases between. Germline CDR1 LNHDA, CDR2 SQIVND (reference sequence). CDR3 length: 15 amino acids.